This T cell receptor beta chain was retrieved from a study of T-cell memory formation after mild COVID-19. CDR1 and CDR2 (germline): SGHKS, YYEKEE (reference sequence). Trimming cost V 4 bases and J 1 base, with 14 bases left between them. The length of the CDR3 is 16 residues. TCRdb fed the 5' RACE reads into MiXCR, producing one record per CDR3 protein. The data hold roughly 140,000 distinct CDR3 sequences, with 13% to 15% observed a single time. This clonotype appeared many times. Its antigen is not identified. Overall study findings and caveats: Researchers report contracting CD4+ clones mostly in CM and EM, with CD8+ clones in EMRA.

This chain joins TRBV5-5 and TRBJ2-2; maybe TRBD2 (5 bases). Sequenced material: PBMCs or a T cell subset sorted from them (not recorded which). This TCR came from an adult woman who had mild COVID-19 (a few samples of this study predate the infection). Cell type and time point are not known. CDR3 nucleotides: TGTGCCAGCAGCCGCGGGTTGTGGGAGAACACCGGGGAGCTGTTTTTT. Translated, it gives CASSRGLWENTGELFF. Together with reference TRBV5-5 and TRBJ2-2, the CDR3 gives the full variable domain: DAGVTQSPTHLIKTRGQQVTLRCSPISGHKSVSWYQQVLGQGPQFIFQYYEKEERGRGNFPDRFSARQFPNYSSELNVNALLLGDSALYLCASSRGLWENTGELFFGEGSRLTVL.